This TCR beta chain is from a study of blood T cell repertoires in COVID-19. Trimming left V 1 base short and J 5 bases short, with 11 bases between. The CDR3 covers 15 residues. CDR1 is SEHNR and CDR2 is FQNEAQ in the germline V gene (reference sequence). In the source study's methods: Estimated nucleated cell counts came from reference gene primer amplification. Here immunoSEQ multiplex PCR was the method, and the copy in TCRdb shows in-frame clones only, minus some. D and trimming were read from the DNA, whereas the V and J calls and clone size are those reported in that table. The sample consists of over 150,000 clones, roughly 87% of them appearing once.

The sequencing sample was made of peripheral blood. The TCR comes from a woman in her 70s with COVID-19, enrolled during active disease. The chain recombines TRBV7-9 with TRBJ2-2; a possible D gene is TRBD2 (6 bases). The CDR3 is CASSLVTGGTGELFF. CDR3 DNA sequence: TGTGCCAGCAGCTTAGTTACCGGAGGGACCGGGGAGCTGTTTTTT.